Detailed here is one T cell receptor (beta chain). Antigen unknown. This sample was included in a study of neoadjuvant nivolumab and ipilimumab in lung cancer. Study conclusions and caveats: TCR sequencing covered a small number of samples. TCR clonality did not significantly correlate with pathologic tumor regression. From pretherapy to surgery, tumor richness and clonality rose with dual therapy. TCR richness and clonality were higher in tumors than adjacent uninvolved lung.

Using immunoSEQ multiplex PCR, the repertoire was profiled, and TCRdb retains in-frame clones only, with some absent. The sample carries 40,000 or so clones, 85% to 90% recorded once. V dropped 8 bases and J dropped 1 base, with 18 bases sitting between them. Germline assignment: CDR1 SEHNR and CDR2 FQNEAQ (reference sequence). CDR3 length: 15 residues. The source of this sequence is an adult with non-small cell lung cancer. The input for sequencing was peripheral blood, taken before neoadjuvant nivolumab, alone or with ipilimumab. V gene TRBV7-9 combines with J gene TRBJ2-7; possibly TRBD1 for D (6 bases). The CDR3 nucleotides are TGTGCCAGCTTAGGGCCCGGGACACAATCCTACGAGCAGTACTTC. This gives the protein CASLGPGTQSYEQYF.